These T cell receptor beta chains were read from a single sample in a study of blood T cell repertoires in COVID-19. Only in-frame clones appear in the TCRdb table, and some are missing; sequencing was by immunoSEQ multiplex PCR. Among 30,000 to 50,000 clones listed, 79% were seen once. Sequenced sample: peripheral blood. The source is a man aged 70-80 years with acute or convalescent COVID-19. The CDR3 runs from the conserved cysteine through the conserved F or W. Each record gives: CDR3 protein, CDR3 DNA, V gene, J gene, clone size, D gene. A D gene is named only where the DNA matches it firmly. Clone size is given for some rows only: seen once, a few or many times, or a class if the clone is expanded.

CDR3: CASSLAGTMNTEAFF
DNA: TGTGCCAGCAGTTTAGCGGGGACCATGAACACTGAAGCTTTCTTT
V: TRBV28
J: TRBJ1-1
size: .
D: .

CDR3: CASSLKQGENEKLFF
DNA: TGTGCCAGCAGCCTAAAACAGGGGGAGAATGAAAAACTGTTTTTT
V: TRBV5-4
J: TRBJ1-4
size: .
D: TRBD1

CDR3: CASTPWGGVDTQYF
DNA: TGTGCCAGCACCCCCTGGGGGGGGGTAGATACGCAGTATTTT
V: TRBV28
J: TRBJ2-3
size: .
D: TRBD2

CDR3: CATDWEGYTF
DNA: TGTGCCACCGACTGGGAGGGCTACACCTTC
V: TRBV7-9
J: TRBJ1-2
size: .
D: .

CDR3: CASSSGLAIDEQFF
DNA: TGCGCCAGCAGCTCGGGACTAGCGATCGATGAGCAGTTCTTC
V: TRBV5-1
J: TRBJ2-1
size: .
D: TRBD2

CDR3: CASSLGPGNEQFF
DNA: TGTGCCAGCAGCTTAGGCCCAGGCAATGAGCAGTTCTTC
V: TRBV7-9
J: TRBJ2-1
size: once
D: .

CDR3: CASGQLNSNQPQHF
DNA: TGTGCCAGCGGACAACTAAATAGCAATCAGCCCCAGCATTTT
V: TRBV6-5
J: TRBJ1-5
size: .
D: .

CDR3: CAITEGLARTDTQYF
DNA: TGTGCCATCACCGAAGGACTAGCGCGTACAGATACGCAGTATTTT
V: TRBV10-3
J: TRBJ2-3
size: .
D: TRBD2

CDR3: CASSLGGISPLHF
DNA: TGTGCCAGCAGCTTGGGCGGGATCTCACCCCTCCACTTT
V: TRBV7-3
J: TRBJ1-6
size: .
D: .

CDR3: CASSITGGLGYTF
DNA: TGTGCCAGCAGTATCACAGGGGGCTTAGGCTACACCTTC
V: TRBV27
J: TRBJ1-2
size: .
D: TRBD1

CDR3: CASSPSTDTQYF
DNA: TGTGCCAGCTCACCCTCCACAGATACGCAGTATTTT
V: TRBV18
J: TRBJ2-3
size: .
D: .

CDR3: CASIPGRGYHGYTF
DNA: TGTGCCAGCATTCCTGGGCGGGGGTACCATGGCTACACCTTC
V: TRBV2
J: TRBJ1-2
size: .
D: .

CDR3: CASSLGGAAHQETQYF
DNA: TGCGCCAGCAGCTTGGGGGGAGCGGCTCACCAAGAGACCCAGTACTTC
V: TRBV5-1
J: TRBJ2-5
size: .
D: .

CDR3: CASTAGQGVGVQPQHF
DNA: TGTGCCAGTACCGCCGGACAGGGTGTTGGGGTTCAGCCCCAGCATTTT
V: TRBV19
J: TRBJ1-5
size: .
D: TRBD1

CDR3: CASSYSRYQPQHF
DNA: TGTGCCAGCAGTTACTCGAGGTATCAGCCCCAGCATTTT
V: TRBV6-2/TRBV6-3
J: TRBJ1-5
size: .
D: .

CDR3: CASSSRTGDVIGGYTF
DNA: TGTGCCAGCAGCTCCCGGACAGGGGACGTGATCGGAGGCTACACCTTC
V: TRBV5-4
J: TRBJ1-2
size: .
D: TRBD1

CDR3: CASSQDLGGIYGYTF
DNA: TGCGCCAGCAGCCAAGATCTGGGGGGAATCTATGGCTACACCTTC
V: TRBV4-1
J: TRBJ1-2
size: few
D: .

CDR3: CASRGIPRQIYNEQFF
DNA: TGCGCCAGCAGAGGTATTCCGAGACAGATTTACAATGAGCAGTTCTTC
V: TRBV10-1
J: TRBJ2-1
size: .
D: .

CDR3: CASSWAGSRGYTF
DNA: TGTGCCAGCAGCTGGGCAGGGTCCCGTGGCTACACCTTC
V: TRBV5-6
J: TRBJ1-2
size: .
D: .

CDR3: CASSLLSGRLYNEQFF
DNA: TGTGCCAGCAGCCTTCTAAGCGGGAGGCTCTACAATGAGCAGTTCTTC
V: TRBV3-1/TRBV3-2
J: TRBJ2-1
size: .
D: TRBD2

CDR3: CASSHSQVSGNEQFF
DNA: TGTGCCAGCAGCCACTCGCAGGTTTCTGGCAATGAGCAGTTCTTC
V: TRBV3-1/TRBV3-2
J: TRBJ2-1
size: .
D: .

CDR3: CASSVAVANNEQFF
DNA: TGTGCCAGCAGTGTGGCGGTCGCGAACAATGAGCAGTTCTTC
V: TRBV6-6
J: TRBJ2-1
size: .
D: .

CDR3: CASSLQGPDTDTQYF
DNA: TGCGCCAGCAGCTTACAGGGGCCGGACACAGATACGCAGTATTTT
V: TRBV5-1
J: TRBJ2-3
size: .
D: TRBD1

CDR3: CASATSGSGAYEQYF
DNA: TGTGCCAGCGCCACCAGCGGGAGTGGTGCCTACGAGCAGTACTTC
V: TRBV6-5
J: TRBJ2-7
size: .
D: TRBD2

CDR3: CASSSGNDNSPLHF
DNA: TGTGCCAGCAGCTCGGGGAACGATAATTCACCCCTCCACTTT
V: TRBV6-6
J: TRBJ1-6
size: .
D: .

CDR3: CASSSRTGGTEAFF
DNA: TGTGCCAGCAGCTCCCGGACAGGGGGGACTGAAGCTTTCTTT
V: TRBV5-4
J: TRBJ1-1
size: .
D: TRBD1

CDR3: CASSFRGKVTEAFF
DNA: TGTGCCAGCAGCTTCCGGGGGAAGGTTACTGAAGCTTTCTTT
V: TRBV7-2
J: TRBJ1-1
size: .
D: .

CDR3: CASSYSSGTSSRQYF
DNA: TGTGCCAGCAGCTACTCATCAGGGACTAGCTCGAGGCAGTATTTT
V: TRBV7-3
J: TRBJ2-3
size: .
D: TRBD2

CDR3: CASSSRAQGGSPLHF
DNA: TGTGCCAGCAGCTCCCGAGCTCAGGGTGGTTCACCCCTCCACTTT
V: TRBV6-6
J: TRBJ1-6
size: few
D: .

CDR3: CASSQDRQGLNEKLFF
DNA: TGTGCCAGCAGCCAAGACCGGCAGGGTCTTAATGAAAAACTGTTTTTT
V: TRBV4-2
J: TRBJ1-4
size: .
D: .

CDR3: CASSIMGLRGFDEQFF
DNA: TGTGCCAGCAGTATCATGGGACTCCGCGGGTTCGATGAGCAGTTCTTC
V: TRBV27
J: TRBJ2-1
size: .
D: .

CDR3: CASTDTGSSTDTQYF
DNA: TGTGCCAGCACCGATACAGGGTCTAGCACAGATACGCAGTATTTT
V: TRBV9
J: TRBJ2-3
size: .
D: .

CDR3: CASSLQGVTGANVLTF
DNA: TGCGCCAGCAGCTTGCAAGGGGTCACTGGGGCCAACGTCCTGACTTTC
V: TRBV5-1
J: TRBJ2-6
size: .
D: .

CDR3: CASSQEARGSPLHF
DNA: TGTGCCAGCTCACAAGAGGCCAGGGGTTCACCCCTCCACTTT
V: TRBV18
J: TRBJ1-6
size: .
D: .

CDR3: CASSPRGDWTGELFF
DNA: TGTGCCAGCTCACCACGCGGGGATTGGACCGGGGAGCTGTTTTTT
V: TRBV18
J: TRBJ2-2
size: .
D: .

CDR3: CASSSRRGYEQYF
DNA: TGTGCCAGCAGCTCCAGGCGGGGCTACGAGCAGTACTTC
V: TRBV7-2
J: TRBJ2-7
size: .
D: .

CDR3: CASSMGDYTQYF
DNA: TGTGCCAGTAGTATGGGGGACTATACGCAGTATTTT
V: TRBV19
J: TRBJ2-3
size: few
D: .

CDR3: CAITPGGGLYEQYF
DNA: TGTGCCATCACCCCTGGGGGAGGGCTTTACGAGCAGTACTTC
V: TRBV6-6
J: TRBJ2-7
size: .
D: TRBD2

CDR3: CASSPTGGLYGYTF
DNA: TGTGCCAGCAGCCCAACAGGGGGCCTTTATGGCTACACCTTC
V: TRBV6-5
J: TRBJ1-2
size: .
D: TRBD1

CDR3: CASSLAGGVSTDTQYF
DNA: TGTGCCAGCAGCTTGGCCGGCGGGGTTAGCACAGATACGCAGTATTTT
V: TRBV5-4
J: TRBJ2-3
size: .
D: .

CDR3: CASSTGQGTGGYTF
DNA: TGTGCCAGCAGCACGGGACAGGGGACGGGGGGCTACACCTTC
V: TRBV28
J: TRBJ1-2
size: .
D: TRBD1

CDR3: CASRPGTYYNEQFF
DNA: TGTGCCAGCCGTCCCGGGACTTATTACAATGAGCAGTTCTTC
V: TRBV7-8
J: TRBJ2-1
size: .
D: .

CDR3: CASSEAGWEGLNQPQHF
DNA: TGTGCCAGCAGTGAAGCGGGATGGGAGGGGCTCAATCAGCCCCAGCATTTT
V: TRBV2
J: TRBJ1-5
size: medium-sized
D: .

CDR3: CASSPLIGQGNTGELFF
DNA: TGCGCCAGCAGCCCCCTGATAGGACAGGGGAACACCGGGGAGCTGTTTTTT
V: TRBV4-1
J: TRBJ2-2
size: .
D: TRBD1

CDR3: CASAVGSREQFF
DNA: TGTGCCAGCGCCGTTGGTTCCAGGGAACAGTTCTTC
V: TRBV28
J: TRBJ2-1
size: .
D: .

CDR3: CASYPGTGGAFEQFF
DNA: TGTGCCAGCTATCCCGGGACAGGGGGCGCGTTTGAGCAGTTCTTC
V: TRBV18
J: TRBJ2-1
size: .
D: TRBD1